These T cell receptor beta chains were read from a single sample in a study of T cell responses to AZD1222 COVID-19 vaccine. The data were produced by immunoSEQ multiplex PCR, yet TCRdb's version contains in-frame clones alone and is incomplete. Found here are roughly 51,000 clones, around 86% of them singletons; the top ten hold roughly 6.4%. The sequencing here drew on peripheral blood, taken 28 days after the second AZD1222 dose. The receptors here all came from an adult who received the AZD1222 COVID-19 vaccine. The CDR3 runs from the conserved cysteine through the conserved F or W. Each record gives: J gene, V gene, CDR3 protein.

j_gene: TRBJ2-5
v_gene: TRBV5-8
CDR3aa: CASSTTGTGMTQYF

j_gene: TRBJ2-7
v_gene: TRBV5-1
CDR3aa: CASSLAPGGPYEQYF

j_gene: TRBJ2-7
v_gene: TRBV4-3
CDR3aa: CASSQDWAGAYEQYF

j_gene: TRBJ2-7
v_gene: TRBV7-9
CDR3aa: CASSLSDATYEQYF

j_gene: TRBJ1-4
v_gene: TRBV7-8
CDR3aa: CASSQPMLGEKLFF

j_gene: TRBJ2-6
v_gene: TRBV7-8
CDR3aa: CASRGVLFSGANVLTF

j_gene: TRBJ1-3
v_gene: TRBV21-1
CDR3aa: CASSKGQGWGNTIYF

j_gene: TRBJ1-6
v_gene: TRBV28
CDR3aa: CASSLSLQGADSPLHF

j_gene: TRBJ1-1
v_gene: TRBV28
CDR3aa: CASSTQGASVTEAFF

j_gene: TRBJ2-2
v_gene: TRBV14
CDR3aa: CASSQWGGAANTGELFF

j_gene: TRBJ2-1
v_gene: TRBV23-1
CDR3aa: CASSQPGQGDYNEQFF

j_gene: TRBJ2-2
v_gene: TRBV5-5
CDR3aa: CASSLVLAGGKFGTGELFF

j_gene: TRBJ2-1
v_gene: TRBV7-9
CDR3aa: CASSQTLDEQFF

j_gene: TRBJ1-3
v_gene: TRBV7-2
CDR3aa: CASSLVVGAVSGNTIYF

j_gene: TRBJ1-1
v_gene: TRBV27
CDR3aa: CASSFSGFPEAFF

j_gene: TRBJ2-7
v_gene: TRBV9
CDR3aa: CASSVDLGLNYEQYF

j_gene: TRBJ2-5
v_gene: TRBV5-1
CDR3aa: CASSFGQGAETQYF

j_gene: TRBJ2-7
v_gene: TRBV12-5
CDR3aa: CASGLVMVTSGGPYEQYF

j_gene: TRBJ1-2
v_gene: TRBV19
CDR3aa: CASSIPYYGYTF

j_gene: TRBJ1-3
v_gene: TRBV4-1
CDR3aa: CASESDSSSGNTIYF

j_gene: TRBJ2-1
v_gene: TRBV4-1
CDR3aa: CASSQDLLALYNEQFF

j_gene: TRBJ1-4
v_gene: TRBV11-3
CDR3aa: CASSLEGATNEKLFF

j_gene: TRBJ2-7
v_gene: TRBV7-9
CDR3aa: CASSLGPDSSYEQYF

j_gene: TRBJ1-1
v_gene: TRBV29-1
CDR3aa: CSVEGGNTEAFF

j_gene: TRBJ1-5
v_gene: TRBV19
CDR3aa: CASTGGAINQPQHF

j_gene: TRBJ1-1
v_gene: TRBV6-5
CDR3aa: CASSYGRNTEAFF

j_gene: TRBJ2-2
v_gene: TRBV18
CDR3aa: CASSRQERRSGGELFF

j_gene: TRBJ2-2
v_gene: TRBV4-1
CDR3aa: CASSQEDLALVTGELFF

j_gene: TRBJ2-7
v_gene: TRBV18
CDR3aa: CASSPPRGEQYF

j_gene: TRBJ2-5
v_gene: TRBV2
CDR3aa: CASSERSDQETQYF

j_gene: TRBJ1-6
v_gene: TRBV19
CDR3aa: CASATGGTLHF

j_gene: TRBJ2-5
v_gene: TRBV11-2
CDR3aa: CASSLTDGETQYF

j_gene: TRBJ2-1
v_gene: TRBV28
CDR3aa: CASSSRDRVYNEQFF

j_gene: TRBJ2-3
v_gene: TRBV27
CDR3aa: CASSPLRGIHQGTQYF

j_gene: TRBJ1-6
v_gene: TRBV5-6
CDR3aa: CASSTVSSYNSPLHF

j_gene: TRBJ1-1
v_gene: TRBV11-3
CDR3aa: CASSPSGGTEAFF

j_gene: TRBJ2-1
v_gene: TRBV7-2
CDR3aa: CASSSQREVGGGEQFF

j_gene: TRBJ1-1
v_gene: TRBV5-1
CDR3aa: CASSQTGWDTEAFF

j_gene: TRBJ2-7
v_gene: TRBV6-6
CDR3aa: CASSYQAGHYEQYF

j_gene: TRBJ2-7
v_gene: TRBV6-1
CDR3aa: CASSDRPFSYEQYF

j_gene: TRBJ2-3
v_gene: TRBV28
CDR3aa: CASSLGTDTQYF

j_gene: TRBJ1-1
v_gene: TRBV4-2
CDR3aa: CASSQVPTNENTEAFF

j_gene: TRBJ1-6
v_gene: TRBV28
CDR3aa: CASSSGIYESPLHF

j_gene: TRBJ2-6
v_gene: TRBV28
CDR3aa: CASTAPGANVLTF

j_gene: TRBJ2-3
v_gene: TRBV24-1
CDR3aa: CATSSGVGTQYF

j_gene: TRBJ2-1
v_gene: TRBV3-1/TRBV3-2
CDR3aa: CASSHFYNEQFF

j_gene: TRBJ1-5
v_gene: TRBV5-6
CDR3aa: CASSFGGNSNQPQHF

j_gene: TRBJ2-2
v_gene: TRBV19
CDR3aa: CASRDLGAGELFF

j_gene: TRBJ1-2
v_gene: TRBV5-4
CDR3aa: CASSPPTGGGGYTF

j_gene: TRBJ2-7
v_gene: TRBV29-1
CDR3aa: CSVENVWNEQYF

j_gene: TRBJ1-1
v_gene: TRBV6-6
CDR3aa: CASSYGGQGQTEAFF

j_gene: TRBJ1-4
v_gene: TRBV29-1
CDR3aa: CSVSLSTGLNEKLFF